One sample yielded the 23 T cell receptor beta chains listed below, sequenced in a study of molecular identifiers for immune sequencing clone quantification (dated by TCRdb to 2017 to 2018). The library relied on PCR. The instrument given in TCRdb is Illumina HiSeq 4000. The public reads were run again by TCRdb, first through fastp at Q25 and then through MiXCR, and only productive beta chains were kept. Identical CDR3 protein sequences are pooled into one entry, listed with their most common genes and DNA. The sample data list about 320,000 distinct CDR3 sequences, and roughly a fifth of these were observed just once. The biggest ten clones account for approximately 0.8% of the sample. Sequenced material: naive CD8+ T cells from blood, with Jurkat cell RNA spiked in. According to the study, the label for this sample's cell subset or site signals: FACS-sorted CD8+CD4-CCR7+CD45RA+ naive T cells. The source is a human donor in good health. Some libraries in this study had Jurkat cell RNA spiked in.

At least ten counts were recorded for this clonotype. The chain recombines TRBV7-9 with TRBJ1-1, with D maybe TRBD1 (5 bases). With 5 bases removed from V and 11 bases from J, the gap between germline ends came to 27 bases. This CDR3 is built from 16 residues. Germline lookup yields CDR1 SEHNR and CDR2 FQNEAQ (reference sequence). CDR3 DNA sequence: TGTGCCAGCAGCCCGCCTCTCCGGGAACCTTTCGGGGGGGCTTTCTTT. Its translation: CASSPPLREPFGGAFF.

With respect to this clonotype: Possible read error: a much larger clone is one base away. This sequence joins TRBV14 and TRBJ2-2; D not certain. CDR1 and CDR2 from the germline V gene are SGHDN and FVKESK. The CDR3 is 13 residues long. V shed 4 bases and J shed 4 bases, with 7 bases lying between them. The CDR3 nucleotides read TGTGCCAGCAGCCGAGCAGTCACCGGGGAGCTGTTTTTT. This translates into CASSRAVTGELFF.

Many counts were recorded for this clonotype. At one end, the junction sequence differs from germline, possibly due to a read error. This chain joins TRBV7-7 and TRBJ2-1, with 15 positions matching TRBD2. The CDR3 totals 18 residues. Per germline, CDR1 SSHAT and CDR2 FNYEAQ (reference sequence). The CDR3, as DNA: TGTGCTAGCAGCCGGACTAGCGGGAGGGGGGTGCCCTACAATGAGCAGTTCTTC. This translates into CASSRTSGRGVPYNEQFF.

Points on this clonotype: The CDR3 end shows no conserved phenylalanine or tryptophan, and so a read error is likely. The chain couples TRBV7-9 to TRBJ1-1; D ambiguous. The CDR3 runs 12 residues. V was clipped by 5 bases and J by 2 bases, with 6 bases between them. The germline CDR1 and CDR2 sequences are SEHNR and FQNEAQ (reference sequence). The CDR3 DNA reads TGTGCCAGCAGCGTCTTAAACACTGAAGCTTTCTCT. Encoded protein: CASSVLNTEAFS.

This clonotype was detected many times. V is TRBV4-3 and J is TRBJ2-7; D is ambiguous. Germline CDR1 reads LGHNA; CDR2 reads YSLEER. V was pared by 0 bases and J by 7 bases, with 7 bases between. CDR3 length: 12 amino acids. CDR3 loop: CASSQERQEQYF. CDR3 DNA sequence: TGCGCCAGCAGCCAAGAGAGGCAAGAGCAGTACTTC.

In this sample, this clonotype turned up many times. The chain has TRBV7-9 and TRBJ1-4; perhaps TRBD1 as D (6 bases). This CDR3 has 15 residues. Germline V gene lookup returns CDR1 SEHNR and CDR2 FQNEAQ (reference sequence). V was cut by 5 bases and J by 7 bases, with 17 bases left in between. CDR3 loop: CASSESTGRSEKLFF. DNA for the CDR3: TGTGCCAGCAGCGAATCAACAGGGCGCAGTGAAAAACTGTTTTTT.

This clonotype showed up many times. DNA of the CDR3: TGTGCCAGCTCACCCGAGACAAACCGATATGGCTACACCTTC. Residues: CASSPETNRYGYTF. The chain employs TRBV18 and TRBJ1-2; the D is unclear. Per germline, CDR1 KGHSH and CDR2 LQKENI. The CDR3 is 14 amino acids. V dropped 3 bases and J dropped 5 bases, with 13 bases sitting between them.

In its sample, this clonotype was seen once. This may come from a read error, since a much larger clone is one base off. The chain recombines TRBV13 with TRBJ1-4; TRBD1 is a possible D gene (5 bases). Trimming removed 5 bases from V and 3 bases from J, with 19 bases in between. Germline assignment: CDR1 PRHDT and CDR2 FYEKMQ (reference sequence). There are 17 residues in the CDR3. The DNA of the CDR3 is TGTGCCAGCAGCCAAAGGGGACCGGGACCTTCTAATGAAAAACTGTTTTTT. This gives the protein CASSQRGPGPSNEKLFF.

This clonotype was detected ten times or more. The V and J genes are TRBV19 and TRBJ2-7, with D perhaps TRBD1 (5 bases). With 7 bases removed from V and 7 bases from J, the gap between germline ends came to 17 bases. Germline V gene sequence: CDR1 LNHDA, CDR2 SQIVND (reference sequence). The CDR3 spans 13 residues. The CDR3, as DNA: TGTGCCAGTACAGGGAACGGACGCCCTGAGCAGTACTTC. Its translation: CASTGNGRPEQYF.

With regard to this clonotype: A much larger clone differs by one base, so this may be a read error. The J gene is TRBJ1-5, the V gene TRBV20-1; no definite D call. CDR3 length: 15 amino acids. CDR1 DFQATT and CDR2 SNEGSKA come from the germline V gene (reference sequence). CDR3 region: CSATSTQQPNQLQHF. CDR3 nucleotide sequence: TGCAGTGCTACTTCTACACAGCAACCAAATCAGCTCCAGCATTTT.

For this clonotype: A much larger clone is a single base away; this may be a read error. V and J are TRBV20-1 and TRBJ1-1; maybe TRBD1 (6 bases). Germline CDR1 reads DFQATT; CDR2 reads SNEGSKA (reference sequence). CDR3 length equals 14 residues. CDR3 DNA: TGCAGTGCTAGAGCCCCCGACAGGAACGCTGAAGCTTTCTTT. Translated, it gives CSARAPDRNAEAFF.

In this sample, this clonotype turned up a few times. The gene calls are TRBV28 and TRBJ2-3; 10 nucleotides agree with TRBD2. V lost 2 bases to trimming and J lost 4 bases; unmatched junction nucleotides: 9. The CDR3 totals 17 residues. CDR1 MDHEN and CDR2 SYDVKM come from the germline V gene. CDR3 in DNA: TGTGCCAGCAGTTTAGATACTAGCGGGAACGTGGCAGATACGCAGTATTTT. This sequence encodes CASSLDTSGNVADTQYF.

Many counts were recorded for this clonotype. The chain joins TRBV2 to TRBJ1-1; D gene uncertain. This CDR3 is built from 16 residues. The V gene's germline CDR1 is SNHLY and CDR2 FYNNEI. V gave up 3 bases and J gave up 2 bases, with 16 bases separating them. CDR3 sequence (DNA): TGTGCCAGCAGTGAGTTTCGAGATTTTCCTAACACTGAAGCTTTCTTT. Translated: CASSEFRDFPNTEAFF.

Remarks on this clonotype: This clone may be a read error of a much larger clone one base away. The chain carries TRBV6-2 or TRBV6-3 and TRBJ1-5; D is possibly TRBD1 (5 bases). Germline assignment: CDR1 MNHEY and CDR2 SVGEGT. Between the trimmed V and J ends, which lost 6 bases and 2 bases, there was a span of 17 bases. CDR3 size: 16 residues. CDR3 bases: TGTGCCAGCAGAGAGCCAGGGAGCGGGGGCAATCAGCCCCAGCATTTT. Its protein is CASREPGSGGNQPQHF.

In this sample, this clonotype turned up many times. CDR3 protein: CASRTLTDTQYF. The CDR3, as DNA: TGTGCCAGCAGGACCTTGACAGATACGCAGTATTTT. This sequence joins TRBV25-1 and TRBJ2-3; D not certain. CDR3 length: 12 residues. V was shortened by 6 bases and J by 3 bases, with 7 bases between the two germline ends. Looked up from germline, CDR1 is MGHDK and CDR2 is SYGVNS.

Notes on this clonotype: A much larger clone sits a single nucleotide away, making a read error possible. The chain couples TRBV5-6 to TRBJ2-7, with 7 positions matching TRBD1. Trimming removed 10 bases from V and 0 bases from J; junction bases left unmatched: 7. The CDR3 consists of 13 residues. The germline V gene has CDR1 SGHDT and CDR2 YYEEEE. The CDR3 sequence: CAGGRDSSYEQYF. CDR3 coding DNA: TGTGCCGGCGGCCGGGACAGCTCCTACGAGCAGTACTTC.

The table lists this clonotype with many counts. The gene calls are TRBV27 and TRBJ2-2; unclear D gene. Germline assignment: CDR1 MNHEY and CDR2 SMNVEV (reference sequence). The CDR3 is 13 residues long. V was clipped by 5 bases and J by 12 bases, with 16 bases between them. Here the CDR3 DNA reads TGTGCCAGCAGTCCTTCAGGAGCGATGAAGCTGTTTTTT. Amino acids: CASSPSGAMKLFF.

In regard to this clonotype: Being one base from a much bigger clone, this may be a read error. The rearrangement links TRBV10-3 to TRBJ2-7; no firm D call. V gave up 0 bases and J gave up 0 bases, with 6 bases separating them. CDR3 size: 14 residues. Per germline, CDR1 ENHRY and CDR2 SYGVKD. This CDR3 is CAISESYVSYEQYF. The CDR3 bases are TGTGCCATCAGTGAGTCTTACGTCTCCTACGAGCAGTACTTC.

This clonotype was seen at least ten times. The CDR3 coding sequence is TGTGCCAGCAGTTTACTGGCAGGCACAGATACGCAGTATTTT. This translates into CASSLLAGTDTQYF. The chain combines TRBV12-3 or TRBV12-4 with TRBJ2-3; D gene uncertain. The CDR3 loop spans 14 amino acids. Trimming shortened V by 2 bases and J by 1 base, and 7 bases separated the two germline ends.

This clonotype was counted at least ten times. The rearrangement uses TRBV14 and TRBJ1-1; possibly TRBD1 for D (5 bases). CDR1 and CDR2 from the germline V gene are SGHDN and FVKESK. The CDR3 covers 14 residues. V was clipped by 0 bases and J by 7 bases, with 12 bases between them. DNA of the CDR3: TGTGCCAGCAGCCAAGACCACGGACAAATTGAAGCTTTCTTT. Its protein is CASSQDHGQIEAFF.

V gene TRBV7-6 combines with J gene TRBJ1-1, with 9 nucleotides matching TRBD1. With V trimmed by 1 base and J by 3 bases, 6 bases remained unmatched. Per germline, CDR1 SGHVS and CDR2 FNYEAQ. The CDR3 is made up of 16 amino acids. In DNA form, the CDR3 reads TGTGCCAGCAGCTTAGGGGACAGGGACTTCCACACTGAAGCTTTCTTT. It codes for CASSLGDRDFHTEAFF.

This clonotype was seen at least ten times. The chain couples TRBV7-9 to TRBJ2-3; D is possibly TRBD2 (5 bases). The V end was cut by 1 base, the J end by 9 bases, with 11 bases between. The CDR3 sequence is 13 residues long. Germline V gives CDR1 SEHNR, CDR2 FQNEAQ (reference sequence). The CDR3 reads CASSLVGVPTQYF. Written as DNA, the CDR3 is TGTGCCAGCAGCTTAGTCGGGGTCCCCACGCAGTATTTT.

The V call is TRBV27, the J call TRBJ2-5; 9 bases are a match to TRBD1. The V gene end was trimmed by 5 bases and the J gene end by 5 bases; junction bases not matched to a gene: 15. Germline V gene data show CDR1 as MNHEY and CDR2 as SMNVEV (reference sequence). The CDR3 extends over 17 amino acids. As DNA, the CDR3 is TGTGCCAGCAGTATAATACAGGGGGCAGGGGTTGTTGAGACCCAGTACTTC. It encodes CASSIIQGAGVVETQYF.